The present entry profiles one T cell receptor beta chain with its context. It lacks a known antigen. No base-level quality is on record; no much larger clone is a single base apart. TCR beta CDR3 regions were amplified from RNA transcripts for repertoire sequencing. The first round of RT-PCR was done with HTBI primers and the Qiagen OneStep RT-PCR kit, and was followed by a second round of multiplex PCR, then size selection and purification. The libraries underwent paired-end sequencing with 100 bp reads on an Illumina HiSeq2000. As for how the authors treated the data: Reads were processed with SOAPnuke, discarding reads with adapters, uncalled bases, mean Phred below 15, or no exact constant-primer or identifier match. COPE v1.2.5 was used to merge the high-quality paired reads. Each unique nucleotide sequence was defined as a clonotype, and clonotypes were aligned to IMGT TRB V, D and J references with MiTCR v1.1. The analysis was limited to V-J combinations with a frequency above 0.0001, which together covered 99.2% of the repertoires. A TCR clonal expansion and chaos score per V-J combination was defined as the ratio of F50 clonal expansion to chaos observed in the TCRdist matrix. Welch's t-statistics and random forest were used to narrow the features down to about twelve V-J combinations, which were then fed into a naive Bayes classifier. The similarity between thyroid and blood repertoires was quantified using the Morisita-Horn index. TCRdb reprocessed the public reads (quality trimming at Q25 with fastp, clone calling with MiXCR) and kept in-frame beta chains. Merged by CDR3 protein, the rows form single entries marked with the most common genes and DNA. In this record, the V and J calls reflect TCRdb's handling and not the investigators' own analysis. The sample contains some 48,000 distinct CDR3 sequences, around half of them found a single time. The ten largest clones take up approximately 20% of the sample.

V and J lose 5 bases and 7 bases, and a span of 11 bases separates them. Counted from cysteine to phenylalanine, this CDR3 has 12 amino acids. Only the CDR3 part of the read is kept: 36 bases, read in frame from the first base. Reading the germline V gene (reference sequence) gives CDR1 DFQATT and CDR2 SNEGSKA. The data derive from a study of Graves' ophthalmopathy and Graves' hyperthyroidism (dated by TCRdb to between 2017 and 2018). Concerning the study at large: Peripheral blood was collected at initial diagnosis, prior to any treatment. Following sampling, methimazole starting at 30 mg daily was administered to hyperthyroidism patients, and high-dose intravenous methylprednisolone was administered to ophthalmopathy patients. The study used TCR beta repertoire signatures to distinguish Graves' ophthalmopathy from Graves' hyperthyroidism and to predict progression to ophthalmopathy. In more than five hyperthyroidism patients, T-cell repertoires of thyroid tissue and blood were compared. In total, around 140 blood samples were TCR-sequenced: under 45 ophthalmopathy, about 75 hyperthyroidism and roughly 17 hyperthyroidism-to-ophthalmopathy patients. The independent validation cohort included approximately 19 hyperthyroidism patients plus 17 patients who later progressed from hyperthyroidism to ophthalmopathy. To explore V-J signatures that distinguish ophthalmopathy from hyperthyroidism, a discovery set of about a hundred patients was enrolled, made up of 43 with ophthalmopathy and 57 with stable hyperthyroidism. Broad study findings and their caveats: In validation, the model predicted ophthalmopathy progression with 70.59% sensitivity and roughly 72% specificity; roughly eleven predicted patients were CT-confirmed with GO in a median of around 6 months. The 13-signature model separated ophthalmopathy from stable hyperthyroidism with about 86% sensitivity and around 84% specificity in cross-validation, and 80%/75% in the test set. Most expanded thyroid clonotypes with frequency above 0.001 were also detected in blood, suggesting blood repertoires may reflect the thyroid immune response. No statistical method was used to set the sample size in advance, and the investigators knew which group each participant was assigned to.

Ophthalmopathy patients were characterized by moderately to severely active disease, a Clinical Activity Score of at least 3, a NOSPECS grade of at least 4, and a disease duration under 3 months. Patients with other autoimmune diseases, uncontrolled infections, pregnancy or lactation were excluded. Clinical symptoms, serum thyroxine, TRAb, thyroid ultrasound and orbital computed tomography were used for diagnosis. Ficoll-Paque density gradient centrifugation was used to isolate PBMCs from 10 ml of fresh peripheral blood. Total RNA was extracted using Trizol reagent, and RNA quality was checked on an Agilent 2100 Bioanalyzer.

The chain was built from TRBV20-1 and TRBJ1-4, with the D gene uncertain. The material sequenced was peripheral blood. The receptor was derived from an adult man with Graves' ophthalmopathy. The CDR3 loop reads CSAPDEVEKLFF. The DNA is as follows: TGCAGTGCTCCGGACGAGGTTGAAAAACTGTTTTTT.